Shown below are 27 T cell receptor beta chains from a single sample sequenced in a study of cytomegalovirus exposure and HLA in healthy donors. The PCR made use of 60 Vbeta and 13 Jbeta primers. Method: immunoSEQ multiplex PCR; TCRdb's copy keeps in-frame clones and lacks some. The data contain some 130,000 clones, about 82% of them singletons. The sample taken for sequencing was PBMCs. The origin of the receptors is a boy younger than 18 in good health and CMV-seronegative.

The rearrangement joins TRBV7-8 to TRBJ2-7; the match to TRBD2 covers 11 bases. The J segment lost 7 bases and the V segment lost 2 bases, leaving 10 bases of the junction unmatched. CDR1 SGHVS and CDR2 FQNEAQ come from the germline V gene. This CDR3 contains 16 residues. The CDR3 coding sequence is TGTGCCAGCAGCTTATTGGCTAGCGGGAGGACGTATGAGCAGTACTTC. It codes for CASSLLASGRTYEQYF.

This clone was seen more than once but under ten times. CDR3 loop: CASSGGANYGYTF. The CDR3 bases are TGTGCCAGTTCGGGAGGGGCGAACTATGGCTACACCTTC. This chain uses TRBV7-2 with TRBJ1-2, with TRBD1 as a possible D gene (5 bases). This CDR3 is built from 13 residues. The ends were cut back, 9 bases at V and 2 bases at J, with 13 bases in the middle. CDR1 and CDR2 (germline): SGHTA, FQGNSA.

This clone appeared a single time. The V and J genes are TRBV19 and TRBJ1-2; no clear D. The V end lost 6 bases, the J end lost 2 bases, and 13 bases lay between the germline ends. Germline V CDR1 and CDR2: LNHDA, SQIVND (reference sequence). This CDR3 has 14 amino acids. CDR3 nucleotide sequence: TGTGCCAGTAGCGCGGCCGCCACGAACTATGGCTACACCTTC. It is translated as CASSAAATNYGYTF.

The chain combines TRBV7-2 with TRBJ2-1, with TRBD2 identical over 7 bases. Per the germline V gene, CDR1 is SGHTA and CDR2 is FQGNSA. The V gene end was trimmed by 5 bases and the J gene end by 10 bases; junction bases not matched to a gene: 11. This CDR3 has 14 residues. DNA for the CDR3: TGTGCCAGCAGCCCTAGACTAGCCGGGTACGAGCAGTTCTTC. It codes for CASSPRLAGYEQFF.

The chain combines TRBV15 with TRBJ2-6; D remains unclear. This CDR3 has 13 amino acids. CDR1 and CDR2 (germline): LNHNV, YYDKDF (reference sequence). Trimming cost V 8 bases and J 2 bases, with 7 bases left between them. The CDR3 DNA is TGTGCCACCCGCCCTACTGGGGCCAACGTCCTGACTTTC. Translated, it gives CATRPTGANVLTF. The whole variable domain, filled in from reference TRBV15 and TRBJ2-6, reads DAMVIQNPRYQVTQFGKPVTLSCSQTLNHNVMYWYQQKSSQAPKLLFHYYDKDFNNEADTPDNFQSRRPNTSFCFLDIRSPGLGDTAMYLCATRPTGANVLTFGAGSRLTVL.

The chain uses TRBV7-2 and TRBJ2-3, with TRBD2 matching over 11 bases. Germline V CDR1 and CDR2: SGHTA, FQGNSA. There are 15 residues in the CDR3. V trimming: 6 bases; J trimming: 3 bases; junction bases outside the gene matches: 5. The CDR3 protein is CASRLSGGGTDTQYF. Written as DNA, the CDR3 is TGTGCCAGCAGACTTAGCGGGGGGGGAACAGATACGCAGTATTTT. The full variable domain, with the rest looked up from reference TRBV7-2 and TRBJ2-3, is GAGVSQSPSNKVTEKGKDVELRCDPISGHTALYWYRQSLGQGLEFLIYFQGNSAPDKSGLPSDRFSAERTGGSVSTLTIQRTQQEDSAVYLCASRLSGGGTDTQYFGPGTRLTVL.

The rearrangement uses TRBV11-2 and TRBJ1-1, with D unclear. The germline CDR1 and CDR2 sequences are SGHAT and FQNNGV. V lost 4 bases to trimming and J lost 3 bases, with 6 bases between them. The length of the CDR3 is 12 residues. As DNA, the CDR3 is TGTGCCAGCAGCTCCCGGTACACTGAAGCTTTCTTT. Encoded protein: CASSSRYTEAFF.

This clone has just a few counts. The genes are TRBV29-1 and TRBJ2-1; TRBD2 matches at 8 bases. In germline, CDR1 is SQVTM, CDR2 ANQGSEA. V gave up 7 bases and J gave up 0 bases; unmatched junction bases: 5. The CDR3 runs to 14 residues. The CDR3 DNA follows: TGCAGCGCCCTAGCGGGCCACTCCTACAATGAGCAGTTCTTC. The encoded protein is CSALAGHSYNEQFF.

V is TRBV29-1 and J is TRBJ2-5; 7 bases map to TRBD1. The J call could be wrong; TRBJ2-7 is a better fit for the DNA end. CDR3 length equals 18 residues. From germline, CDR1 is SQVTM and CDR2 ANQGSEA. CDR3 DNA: TGCAGCGTTGAAGAAAAAGGGAAGGGGGCGAGAAGGTCCTACGAGCAGTACTTC. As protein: CSVEEKGKGARRSYEQYF.

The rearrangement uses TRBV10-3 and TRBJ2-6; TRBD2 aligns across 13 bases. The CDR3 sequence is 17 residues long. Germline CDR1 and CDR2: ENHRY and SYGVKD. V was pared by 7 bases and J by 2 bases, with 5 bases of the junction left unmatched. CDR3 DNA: TGTGCCATCAACGGACTAGCGGGAGTGCCTGGGGCCAACGTCCTGACTTTC. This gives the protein CAINGLAGVPGANVLTF.

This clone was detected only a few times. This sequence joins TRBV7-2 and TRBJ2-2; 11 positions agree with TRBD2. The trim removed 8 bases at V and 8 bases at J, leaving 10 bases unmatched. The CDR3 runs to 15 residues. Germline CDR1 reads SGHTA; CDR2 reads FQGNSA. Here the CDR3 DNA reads TGTGCCAGCCACATCACGACTAGCGGGAAGGGGGAGCTGTTTTTT. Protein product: CASHITTSGKGELFF.

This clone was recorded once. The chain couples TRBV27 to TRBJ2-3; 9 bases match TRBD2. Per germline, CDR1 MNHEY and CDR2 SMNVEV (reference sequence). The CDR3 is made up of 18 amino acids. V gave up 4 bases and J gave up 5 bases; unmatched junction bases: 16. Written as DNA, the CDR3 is TGTGCCAGCAGTTCAACCTCGATCGCGGGAGGGTGGGGAGATACGCAGTATTTT. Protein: CASSSTSIAGGWGDTQYF.

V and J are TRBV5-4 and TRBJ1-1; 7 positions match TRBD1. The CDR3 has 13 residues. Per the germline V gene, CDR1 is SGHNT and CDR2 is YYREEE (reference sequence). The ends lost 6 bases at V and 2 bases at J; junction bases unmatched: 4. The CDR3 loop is CASTRGGNTEAFF. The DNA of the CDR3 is TGTGCCAGCACCCGAGGGGGCAACACTGAAGCTTTCTTT.

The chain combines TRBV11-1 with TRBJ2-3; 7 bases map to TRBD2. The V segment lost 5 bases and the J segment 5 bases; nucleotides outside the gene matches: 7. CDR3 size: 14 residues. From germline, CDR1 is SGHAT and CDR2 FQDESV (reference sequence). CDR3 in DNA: TGTGCCAGCAGCCGGGCGGGAGAGGGAGATACGCAGTATTTT. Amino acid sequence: CASSRAGEGDTQYF.

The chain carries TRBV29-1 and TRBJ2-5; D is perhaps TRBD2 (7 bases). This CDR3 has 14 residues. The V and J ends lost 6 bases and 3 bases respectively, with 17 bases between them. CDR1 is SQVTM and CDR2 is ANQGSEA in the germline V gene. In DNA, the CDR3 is TGCAGCGTCCTAGGGGGGGTACTCAAAGAGACCCAGTACTTC. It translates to CSVLGGVLKETQYF. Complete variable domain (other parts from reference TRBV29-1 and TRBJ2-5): SAVISQKPSRDICQRGTSLTIQCQVDSQVTMMFWYRQQPGQSLTLIATANQGSEATYESGFVIDKFPISRPNLTFSTLTVSNMSPEDSSIYLCSVLGGVLKETQYFGPGTRLLVL.

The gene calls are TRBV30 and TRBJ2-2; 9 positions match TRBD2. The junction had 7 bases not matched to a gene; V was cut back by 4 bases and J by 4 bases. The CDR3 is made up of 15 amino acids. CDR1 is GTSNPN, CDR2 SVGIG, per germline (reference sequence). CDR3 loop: CAWMPGLAFTGELFF. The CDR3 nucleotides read TGTGCCTGGATGCCAGGACTAGCGTTCACCGGGGAGCTGTTTTTT. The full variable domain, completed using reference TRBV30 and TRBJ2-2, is SQTIHQWPATLVQPVGSPLSLECTVEGTSNPNLYWYRQAAGRGLQLLFYSVGIGQISSEVPQNLSASRPQDRQFILSSKKLLLSDSGFYLCAWMPGLAFTGELFFGEGSRLTVL.

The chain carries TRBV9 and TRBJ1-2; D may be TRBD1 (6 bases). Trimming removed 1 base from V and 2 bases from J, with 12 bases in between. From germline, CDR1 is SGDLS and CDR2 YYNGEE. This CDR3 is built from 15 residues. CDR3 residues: CASSVSLQGNYGYTF. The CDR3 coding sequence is TGTGCCAGCAGCGTAAGTTTACAGGGAAACTATGGCTACACCTTC.

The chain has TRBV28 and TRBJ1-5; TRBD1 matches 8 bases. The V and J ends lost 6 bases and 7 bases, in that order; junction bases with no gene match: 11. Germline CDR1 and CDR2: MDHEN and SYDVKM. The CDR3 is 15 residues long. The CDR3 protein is CASSPSGGQGQPQHF. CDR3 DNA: TGTGCCAGCAGCCCTTCGGGCGGACAGGGACAGCCCCAGCATTTT.

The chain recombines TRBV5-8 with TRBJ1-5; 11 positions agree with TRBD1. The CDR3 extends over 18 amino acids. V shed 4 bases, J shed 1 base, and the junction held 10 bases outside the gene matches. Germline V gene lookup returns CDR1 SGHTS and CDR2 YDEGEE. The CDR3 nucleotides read TGTGCCAGCAGCCCTGGACAGGGGGCGGGTCTGAGCAATCAGCCCCAGCATTTT. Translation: CASSPGQGAGLSNQPQHF.

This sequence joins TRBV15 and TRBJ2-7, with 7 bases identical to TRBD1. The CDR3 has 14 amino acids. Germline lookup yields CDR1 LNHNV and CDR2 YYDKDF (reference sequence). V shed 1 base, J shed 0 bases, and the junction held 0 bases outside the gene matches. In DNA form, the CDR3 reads TGTGCCACCAGCAGAGGACAGGGCTCCTACGAGCAGTACTTC. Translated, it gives CATSRGQGSYEQYF.

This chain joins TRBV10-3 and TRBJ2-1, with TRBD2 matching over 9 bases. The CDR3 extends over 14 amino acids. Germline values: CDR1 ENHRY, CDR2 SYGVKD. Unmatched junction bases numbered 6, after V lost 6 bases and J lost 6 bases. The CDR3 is CAIRLSGSSNEQFF. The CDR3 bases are TGTGCCATCAGACTTAGCGGGAGTAGCAATGAGCAGTTCTTC.

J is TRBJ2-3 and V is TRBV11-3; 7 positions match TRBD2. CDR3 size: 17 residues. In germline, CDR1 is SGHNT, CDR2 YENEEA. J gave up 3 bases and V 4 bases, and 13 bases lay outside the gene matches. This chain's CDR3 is CASSSREEGAGTDTQYF. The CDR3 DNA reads TGTGCCAGCAGCTCCCGGGAGGAGGGAGCTGGTACAGATACGCAGTATTTT.

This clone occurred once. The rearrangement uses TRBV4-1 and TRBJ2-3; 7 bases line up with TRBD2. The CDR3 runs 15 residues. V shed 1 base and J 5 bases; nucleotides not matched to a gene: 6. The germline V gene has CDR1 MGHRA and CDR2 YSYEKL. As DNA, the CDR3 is TGCGCCAGCAGCCAAGGGGCGGGAGCGGGAGATACGCAGTATTTT. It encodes CASSQGAGAGDTQYF.

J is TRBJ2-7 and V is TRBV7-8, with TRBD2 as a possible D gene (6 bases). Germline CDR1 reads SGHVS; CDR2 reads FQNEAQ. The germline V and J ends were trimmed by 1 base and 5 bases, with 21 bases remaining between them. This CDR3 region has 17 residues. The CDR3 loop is CASSLDIGAGRSDEQYF. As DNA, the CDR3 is TGTGCCAGCAGCTTAGATATCGGGGCAGGGAGGTCGGACGAGCAGTACTTC.

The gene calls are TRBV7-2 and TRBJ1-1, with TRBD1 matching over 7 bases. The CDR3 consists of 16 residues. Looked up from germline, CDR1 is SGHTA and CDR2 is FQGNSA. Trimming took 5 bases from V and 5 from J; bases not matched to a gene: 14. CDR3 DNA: TGTGCCAGCAGCAACCCCCCAGACAGGGTCAGAACTGAAGCTTTCTTT. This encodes CASSNPPDRVRTEAFF. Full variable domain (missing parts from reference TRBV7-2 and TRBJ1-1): GAGVSQSPSNKVTEKGKDVELRCDPISGHTALYWYRQSLGQGLEFLIYFQGNSAPDKSGLPSDRFSAERTGGSVSTLTIQRTQQEDSAVYLCASSNPPDRVRTEAFFGQGTRLTVV.

The CDR3, as DNA: TGTGCCACCAGCAGGAGTGACTACAATGAGCAGTTCTTC. Translating it yields CATSRSDYNEQFF. The chain couples TRBV15 to TRBJ2-1; D call uncertain. Germline V lookup: CDR1 LNHNV, CDR2 YYDKDF (reference sequence). The V gene lost 3 bases and the J gene lost 3 bases, with 6 bases spanning the gap. The CDR3 covers 13 residues.

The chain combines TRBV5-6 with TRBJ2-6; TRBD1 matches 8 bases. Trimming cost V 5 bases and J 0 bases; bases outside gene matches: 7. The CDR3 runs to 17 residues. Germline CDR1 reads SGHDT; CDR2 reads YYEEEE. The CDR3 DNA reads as TGTGCCAGCAGTTCGACAGGGGATTCCTCTGGGGCCAACGTCCTGACTTTC. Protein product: CASSSTGDSSGANVLTF.